Listed below are T cell receptor beta chains from one sample, sequenced in a study of cytomegalovirus exposure and HLA in healthy donors. This table comes from immunoSEQ multiplex PCR, and its TCRdb copy is limited to in-frame clones, with some not included. The repertoire holds approximately 150,000 clones, with more than 60% as singletons. Input material: PBMCs. The receptors stem from a man aged 40-50 years in good health and CMV-seronegative. Each CDR3 is given with its conserved first and last residue. A D gene is named only where the DNA matches it firmly. Only some rows state a clone size, as once, few, many or a class for expanded clones.

length	size	V	J	D	CDR3	DNA
16	.	TRBV7-2	TRBJ1-1	TRBD1	CASRDRDRGRRTEAFF	TGTGCCAGCAGGGACCGGGACAGGGGGCGACGCACTGAAGCTTTCTTT
15	.	TRBV4-2	TRBJ2-7	.	CASSQNEGAPYEQYF	TGTGCCAGCAGCCAAAATGAAGGGGCCCCCTACGAGCAGTACTTC
13	once	TRBV29-1	TRBJ2-7	.	CSVDGGHVGEQYF	TGCAGCGTTGATGGGGGACACGTTGGGGAGCAGTACTTC
13	once	TRBV5-1	TRBJ1-1	TRBD1	CASSLGTGNEAFF	TGCGCCAGCAGCTTGGGGACAGGGAATGAAGCTTTCTTT
13	once	TRBV5-4	TRBJ2-7	.	CASSRGGDYERYF	TGTGCCAGCAGCCGAGGGGGGGACTACGAGCGGTACTTC
14	.	TRBV7-9	TRBJ1-2	TRBD1	CASSFPGTGIGYTF	TGTGCCAGCAGCTTCCCCGGGACAGGGATTGGCTACACCTTC
15	once	TRBV7-2	TRBJ2-5	.	CASSLRAGYRETQYF	TGTGCCAGCAGCTTAAGGGCAGGGTATAGGGAGACCCAGTACTTC
15	.	TRBV7-8	TRBJ1-5	TRBD1	CASSRDRAAYQPQHF	TGTGCCAGCAGCAGGGACAGGGCTGCCTATCAGCCCCAGCATTTT
14	few	TRBV7-9	TRBJ1-3	TRBD1	CASSSNRGVNTIYF	TGTGCCAGCAGCTCCAACAGGGGTGTCAACACCATATATTTT
17	once	TRBV27	TRBJ1-6	.	CASSLVAGLSYNSPLHF	TGTGCCAGCAGTTTAGTGGCAGGCCTCTCCTATAATTCACCCCTCCACTTT
15	.	TRBV5-4	TRBJ2-4	TRBD1	CASSFTGGTKNIQYF	TGTGCCAGCAGCTTTACAGGGGGCACCAAAAACATTCAGTACTTC
13	.	TRBV7-3	TRBJ1-1	TRBD1	CVSSLDRSNEAFF	TGTGTCAGCAGCCTGGACAGGTCCAATGAAGCTTTCTTT
13	.	TRBV27	TRBJ2-7	TRBD1	CATRTGPSYEQCF	TGTGCCACCAGGACAGGTCCTTCCTACGAGCAGTGCTTC
17	.	TRBV4-1	TRBJ2-3	.	CASSLRRGAGGTDTQYF	TGCGCCAGCAGCCTCCGAAGGGGGGCGGGGGGCACAGATACGCAGTATTTT
14	.	TRBV7-3	TRBJ2-7	TRBD1	CASSLTGGEVEQYF	TGTGCCAGCAGCCTAACAGGGGGAGAGGTCGAGCAGTACTTC
17	.	TRBV5-1	TRBJ1-3	.	CASRRTNRENSGNTIYF	TGCGCCAGCCGCCGCACCAACAGGGAAAACTCTGGAAACACCATATATTTT
15	.	TRBV19	TRBJ1-5	.	CASRVQSFSNQPQHF	TGTGCCAGTCGCGTACAGTCATTTAGCAATCAGCCCCAGCATTTT